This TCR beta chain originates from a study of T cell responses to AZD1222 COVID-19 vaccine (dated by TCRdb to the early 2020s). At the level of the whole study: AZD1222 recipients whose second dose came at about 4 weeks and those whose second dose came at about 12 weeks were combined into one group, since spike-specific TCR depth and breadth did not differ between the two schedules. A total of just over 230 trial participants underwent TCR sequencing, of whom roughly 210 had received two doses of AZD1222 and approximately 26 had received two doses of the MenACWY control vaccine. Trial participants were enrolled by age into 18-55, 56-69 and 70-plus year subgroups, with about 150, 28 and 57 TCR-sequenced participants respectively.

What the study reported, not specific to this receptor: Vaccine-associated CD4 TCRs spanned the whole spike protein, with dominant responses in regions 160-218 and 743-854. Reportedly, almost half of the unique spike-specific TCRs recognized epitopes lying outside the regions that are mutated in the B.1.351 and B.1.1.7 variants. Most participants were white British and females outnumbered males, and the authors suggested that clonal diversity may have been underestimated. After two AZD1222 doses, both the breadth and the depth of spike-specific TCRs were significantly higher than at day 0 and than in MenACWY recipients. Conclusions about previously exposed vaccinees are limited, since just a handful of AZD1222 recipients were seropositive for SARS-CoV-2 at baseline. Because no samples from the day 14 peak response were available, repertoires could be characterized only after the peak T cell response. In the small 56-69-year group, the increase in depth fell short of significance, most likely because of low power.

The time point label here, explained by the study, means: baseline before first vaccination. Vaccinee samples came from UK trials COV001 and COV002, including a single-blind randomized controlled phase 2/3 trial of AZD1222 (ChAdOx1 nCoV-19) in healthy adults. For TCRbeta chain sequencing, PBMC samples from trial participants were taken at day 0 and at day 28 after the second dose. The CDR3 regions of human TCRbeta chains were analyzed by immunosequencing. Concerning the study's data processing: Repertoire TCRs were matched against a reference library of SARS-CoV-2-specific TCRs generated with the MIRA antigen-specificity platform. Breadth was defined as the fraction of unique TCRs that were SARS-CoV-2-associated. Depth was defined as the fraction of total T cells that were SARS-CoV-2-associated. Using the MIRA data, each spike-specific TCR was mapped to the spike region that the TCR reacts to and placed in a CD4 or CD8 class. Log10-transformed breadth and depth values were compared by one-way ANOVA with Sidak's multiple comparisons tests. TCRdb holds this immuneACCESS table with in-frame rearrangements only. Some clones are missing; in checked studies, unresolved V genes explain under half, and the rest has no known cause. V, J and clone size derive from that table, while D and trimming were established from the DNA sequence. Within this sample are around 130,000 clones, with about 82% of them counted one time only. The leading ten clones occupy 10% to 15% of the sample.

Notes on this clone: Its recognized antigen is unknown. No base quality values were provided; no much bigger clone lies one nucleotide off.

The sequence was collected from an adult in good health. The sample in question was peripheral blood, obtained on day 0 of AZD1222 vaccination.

The DNA is TGTGCCAGCAGCGTCTCCGTAGGGGGAAAAAGTAGCACAGATACGCAGTATTTT. Its amino acids are CASSVSVGGKSSTDTQYF. The chain joins TRBV9 to TRBJ2-3; the D segment could be TRBD1, given 6 matching bases. CDR1 and CDR2 were assigned from the germline V gene as SGDLS and YYNGEE. A distance of 19 bases separates the germline ends of V and J, which lose 2 bases and 0 bases respectively. The CDR3 runs 18 residues from the cysteine to the phenylalanine. Only the CDR3 region is kept as DNA, spanning 54 bases read in frame from base 1.